The 11 T cell receptor beta chains in this list originate from one sample, sequenced in a study of cytomegalovirus exposure and HLA in healthy donors. Method: immunoSEQ multiplex PCR; TCRdb's copy keeps in-frame clones and lacks some. The sample carries hundreds of thousands of clones, about 90% recorded once. The source material was PBMCs. Receptors originate from a woman aged 25 to 39 in good health and CMV-seropositive.

The J gene is TRBJ1-3, the V gene TRBV2, with TRBD1 as a possible D gene (6 bases). CDR1 and CDR2 from the germline V gene are SNHLY and FYNNEI. This CDR3 is built from 13 residues. V was trimmed by 2 bases and J by 4 bases, leaving 6 bases between them. CDR3 bases: TGTGCCAGCAGTGAAACAGGGGGAAACACCATATATTTT. Protein product: CASSETGGNTIYF.

This chain joins TRBV9 and TRBJ2-7; 10 bases match TRBD2. The CDR3 contains 15 residues. Germline V gene lookup returns CDR1 SGDLS and CDR2 YYNGEE. V shed 0 bases and J 7 bases; nucleotides not matched to a gene: 7. The CDR3 DNA sequence: TGTGCCAGCAGCGTAGACCTAGCGGGAGCGGGTGAGCAGTACTTC. Translation: CASSVDLAGAGEQYF.

This clone was seen only once. The chain is built from TRBV5-1 and TRBJ2-1; 8 bases map to TRBD2. From germline, CDR1 is SGHRS and CDR2 YFSETQ. V lost 4 bases to trimming and J lost 6 bases; unmatched junction nucleotides: 12. This CDR3 contains 16 residues. CDR3 sequence: CASSRGGGTRSNEQFF. The CDR3 DNA is TGCGCCAGCAGCCGCGGGGGCGGGACTAGAAGCAATGAGCAGTTCTTC.

The chain is built from TRBV2 and TRBJ2-1; D is perhaps TRBD2 (5 bases). The CDR3 totals 18 residues. V lost 5 bases and J 4 bases, leaving 24 bases between the germline ends. The germline CDR1 and CDR2 sequences are SNHLY and FYNNEI. The CDR3 is CASSYRLTRAGLYNEQFF. DNA of the CDR3: TGTGCCAGCAGTTATCGGCTAACGAGGGCTGGTCTATACAATGAGCAGTTCTTC.

The chain employs TRBV10-3 and TRBJ2-3; TRBD1 agrees at 7 bases. J was trimmed by 1 base and V by 10 bases; bases with no gene match: 5. CDR1 is ENHRY, CDR2 SYGVKD, per germline. The CDR3 is 13 amino acids. CDR3 coding DNA: TGTGCCACCCAAGGACAGGGCACAGATACGCAGTATTTT. It translates to CATQGQGTDTQYF.

This chain uses TRBV10-1 with TRBJ2-1; 11 positions match TRBD2. Per germline, CDR1 WNHNN and CDR2 SYGVQD (reference sequence). The V and J ends lost 0 bases and 8 bases, in that order; junction bases with no gene match: 9. The CDR3 spans 17 residues. The CDR3 region has the DNA TGCGCCAGCAGTGAGTCGAAGGCTAGCGGGAGGAAGGATGAGCAGTTCTTC. Amino acid sequence: CASSESKASGRKDEQFF.

V usage is TRBV29-1 and J usage is TRBJ2-5; unclear D gene. This CDR3 comprises 12 residues. V lost 6 bases and J 1 base, leaving 9 bases between the germline ends. From germline, CDR1 is SQVTM and CDR2 ANQGSEA. In nucleotides, the CDR3 is TGCAGCGTCTTATCGGGCCAAGAGACCCAGTACTTC. It translates to CSVLSGQETQYF.

This clone came up a few times. This rearrangement joins TRBV6-1 to TRBJ2-7; TRBD2 matches at 8 bases. Germline V gene data show CDR1 as MNHNS and CDR2 as SASEGT. The trim removed 3 bases at V and 0 bases at J, leaving 1 base unmatched. The CDR3 length is 14 residues. CDR3 protein: CASSDGRASYEQYF. The DNA for the CDR3 is TGTGCCAGCAGTGACGGGAGGGCCTCCTACGAGCAGTACTTC.

This chain uses TRBV2 with TRBJ2-1; perhaps TRBD2 as D (5 bases). The CDR3 is 15 residues long. Germline CDR1 SNHLY, CDR2 FYNNEI. The V end was cut by 4 bases, the J end by 6 bases, with 16 bases between. The CDR3 loop is CASSGAGLAGNEQFF. CDR3 nucleotides: TGTGCCAGCAGTGGGGCAGGTCTAGCTGGCAATGAGCAGTTCTTC.

The V and J genes are TRBV6-1 and TRBJ2-5, with D maybe TRBD1 (5 bases). This CDR3 comprises 14 residues. Trimming removed 1 base from V and 7 bases from J, with 13 bases in between. Germline V gene lookup returns CDR1 MNHNS and CDR2 SASEGT. The CDR3 sequence: CASSEVDRPGTQYF. The CDR3 DNA reads TGTGCCAGCAGTGAAGTAGACAGACCAGGGACCCAGTACTTC.

J is TRBJ1-1 and V is TRBV2, with D unresolved. Looked up from germline, CDR1 is SNHLY and CDR2 is FYNNEI. The ends were cut back, 8 bases at V and 4 bases at J, with 5 bases in the middle. The CDR3 is 10 amino acids. CDR3 amino acids: CASSGTEAFF. In DNA form, the CDR3 reads TGTGCCAGCTCCGGCACTGAAGCTTTCTTT.